A single TCR beta chain is shown here with its context. Its antigen specificity is not known. Base qualities are not at hand, and no much larger clone is one base apart. The data belong to a study of cytomegalovirus exposure and HLA in healthy donors (dated by TCRdb to between 2016 and 2019). For context, the study as a whole: An earlier analysis of roughly 500 of the donors reported 250 to 300 Gb of sequence data and 100 million to 140 million unique TCR beta sequences from some 180 million T cells. An early release covering roughly 640 HLA-typed donors comprised 250 to 350 gigabases of sequencing data and approximately 85 million unique TCR sequences. Of the roughly 400 genotyped donors, approximately 82% fell in the genetic ancestry cluster associated with self-reported Caucasian donors. The study aimed to test whether cataloging public T cell receptors could reveal signatures of past pathogen exposure. Using immunosequencing, the study profiled T cell repertoires from 666 subjects and related those repertoires to cytomegalovirus serostatus. Along with the approximately 700-subject first cohort, a separate validation cohort of over a hundred different subjects was used. To predict cytomegalovirus infection status, the study combined high-throughput TCR immunosequencing, statistical association of individual TCRs with disease status, and machine learning. A later analysis re-analyzed previously published TCR beta repertoires from approximately 670 donors and added high-resolution HLA genotyping to study TCR occurrence patterns. Rather than using new phenotypic data, the later analysis identified candidate immune exposures from TCR beta sequences and from how often those sequences occurred across donors. In an earlier analysis of over 550 of the donors, high-throughput TCR beta sequencing was used to judge whether each TCR beta V gene segment behaved as functional or pseudogenic. Donor age, sex, ethnicity and CMV serostatus were collected together with the repertoire data. A later genetic analysis took genome-wide SNP genotypes for 398 of the 666 donors and used that subset as a discovery cohort. Every discovery cohort repertoire had been produced on one sequencing platform. HLA typing covered class I and class II loci at four-digit resolution. Typing coverage differed by locus: A, B, C, DRB1 and DQB1 were typed in roughly 629-640 donors, DQA1 in roughly 500, DPA1 in 600 to 610, and DPB1 in about 450. About five DR-DQ haplotypes were treated as single units for association and clustering because of strong linkage in the cohort. Among approximately 370 genotyped donors of the cohort, an average of roughly 230,000 unique TCR beta nucleotide sequences was sequenced per donor, of which roughly 17% were non-productive.

The library was made by the immunoSEQ multiplex PCR assay. A mixture of 60 forward primers for TCR Vbeta segments and 13 reverse primers for TCR Jbeta segments was used in the multiplex PCR. The CDR3 region of rearranged TCR beta genes was amplified from genomic DNA by a multiplex PCR assay. The Illumina HiSeq System was used to sequence the amplified TCR beta libraries as 87-base-pair reads. The published analysis was carried out like this. In a later analysis, 70 million to 95 million unique TCR beta chains were counted across the 500 to 850 repertoires, and roughly 11 million of these chains were shared by at least two donors. To remove PCR and sequencing errors, raw reads were error-corrected and collapsed into unique sequences using a nearest-neighbor algorithm that merged closely related sequences. Alignment of CDR3 sequences to IMGT reference sequences was used to assign V, D and J gene segments. Each retained sequence needed at least a six-nucleotide match to both a V gene segment and a J gene segment. Rearrangements were classified as productive when the CDR3 lacked stop codons and remained in frame with V and J, and all other rearrangements were classified as non-productive. Following IMGT convention, CDR3 was defined as the stretch from the second conserved V-encoded cysteine to the conserved J-encoded phenylalanine. The earlier analysis of some 600 of the donors excluded sequences that lacked an unambiguous match to a single V gene segment. In an earlier analysis of several hundred of the donors, V segments were called functional above 56.7% productive rearrangements and were called segregating when the between-donor standard deviation exceeded 5%. A statistical classification framework was built for diagnosing cytomegalovirus status from the catalog of TCR beta chain sequences. In a later analysis, V and J genes were assigned by comparing TCR nucleotide sequences against IMGT/GENE-DB human TR gene sequences. A later analysis assigned CDR3 sequences and most-parsimonious VDJ recombination scenarios with the TCRdist pipeline. A later analysis defined each TCR beta chain by its CDR3 amino acid sequence plus V-gene family, and excluded reads lacking a unique V-gene family. A later analysis removed 600 or so highly shared, low-generation-probability nucleotide sequences to deal with suspected cross-contamination and a sequencing artifact. In a later analysis, a clonal expansion index for each public chain was calculated from normalized within-repertoire ranks of inferred template counts. Generation probabilities in a later analysis came from a VDJ recombination model fitted to out-of-frame rearrangements, and those results were checked against IGoR. In a later analysis, hypergeometric tests were used to score TCR-TCR, TCR-HLA and TCR-CMV co-occurrence, with a repertoire-size bias correction applied to TCR pairs. False discovery rates were estimated in a later analysis by permuting HLA or CMV assignments 20 times. In a later analysis, co-occurring TCRs were grouped using DBSCAN, with TCRdist sequence similarity added in when clustering inside HLA-allele-positive subsets. Repertoires with fewer than 30,000 or more than 120,000 public chains were left out of co-occurrence clustering, as were about five repertoires with anomalous nucleotide sharing. TCRdb carries this immuneACCESS record with in-frame sequences only. Its versions omit some clonotypes, under half of them owing to an unresolved V gene in the studies checked, with the rest unexplained. That table furnishes V, J and clone size, whereas the DNA furnished D and trimming. Across this sample there are roughly 150,000 clones, with under 70% seen only once. The ten most abundant clones make up around 9.3% of the sample.

The cohort comprised fewer than 750 healthy bone marrow donors. At the time of sampling, every cohort member was nominally healthy, though immune exposures that went unrecorded were likely present. The donor tested CMV seropositive and was one of the 289 seropositive cohort members. Every donor gave a peripheral blood sample, and the peripheral blood mononuclear cells from that sample were used for TCR beta sequencing. Genomic DNA was extracted from the blood cell samples with the Qiagen DNeasy Blood Extraction Kit. CDR1 and CDR2 were assigned from the germline V gene as LGHNT and FRNRAP. Inclusive of the bounding cysteine and phenylalanine, the CDR3 is 17 residues long. CDR3 DNA only is kept here, 51 bases in frame from base 1. V loses 8 bases of germline sequence and J loses 0 bases, and the interval between the two ends is 20 bases. Broad study findings and their caveats: In a later analysis, HLA-associated TCR beta chains showed more clonal expansion and lower generation probabilities than non-associated chains that were equally common. Only TCR beta chains were sequenced in this cohort, and the absence of alpha or paired-chain data limited detectable features. A later genetic analysis reported fewer N-insertions in productive TCRs among donors in an Asian-associated ancestry cluster than the roughly 720-donor mean. Assigning TCR associations to individual alleles was difficult when HLA alleles, especially DR and DQ, strongly co-occurred. A later genetic analysis associated a missense DCLRE1C variant with V-gene and J-gene trimming of TCR beta chains, and an independent cohort replicated the association. The only immune exposure information available for the cohort was CMV serostatus. Because HLA typing was missing for some donors at each locus, association tests included only the typed subset. The study gave a list of 150 to 200 TCR beta chains associated with cytomegalovirus. In an earlier analysis of some 550 of the donors, most TCR beta V segments were observed in productive rearrangements about 87% or about 30% of the time, broadly matching IMGT annotations. Linkage disequilibrium might explain the correlated functional status among segregating V segments, but an unknown experimental factor could not be excluded. According to a later analysis, TCR association rates differed among HLA loci, with DRB1 alleles showing the most associated TCRs and HLA-C alleles showing the fewest. A further reported finding was that TCR beta sequences accurately predicted the HLA-A and HLA-B alleles for most subjects in the first cohort. Three of the identified cytomegalovirus-associated TCR beta chains were confirmed in vitro to be specific for cytomegalovirus antigens. Because the 87-base-pair reads could not distinguish some IMGT-functional V segments, including TRBV6-2 and TRBV6-3, those segments were excluded. The authors suggested that the approach could potentially be generalized to other disease states and immunological phenotypes. A cluster of highly shared sequence variants was judged likely to represent a technical artifact of the sequencing pipeline. According to a later analysis, most CMV-associated TCR beta chains appeared to be HLA-restricted, and the HLA associations seemed to be driven largely by CMV exposure. While some public TCRs were present in many individuals, most TCR sequences turned up only very rarely across donors. In a later analysis, 15,000 to 20,000 TCR beta sequences were associated with specific HLA alleles at a false discovery rate of 0.05. A later analysis reported that several top co-occurrence clusters appeared linked to parvovirus B19, influenza, CMV and Epstein-Barr virus. Because counts were too low, seventeen rarely observed V segments, including chromosome 9 orphons, were excluded from the earlier analysis of fewer than 650 of the donors. The classifier was reported to diagnose cytomegalovirus status with high specificity and sensitivity in both the original and validation cohorts. The presence/absence analyses assumed that sequencing depth was roughly uniform across donors, and that assumption may not be true.

This sequence uses TRBV12-5 and TRBJ2-4; possibly the D gene is TRBD2, per 7 matching bases. What was sequenced was PBMCs. The receptor comes from a man aged 30 to 39 in good health and CMV-seropositive. The base sequence is TGTGCTAGTCAGCGGGACATTTACGGGCCAGCCAAAAACATTCAGTACTTC. Its protein reads: CASQRDIYGPAKNIQYF.